Listed below are T cell receptor beta chains from one sample, sequenced in a study of blood T cell repertoires in COVID-19. TCRdb keeps only in-frame clones here, not all; method: immunoSEQ multiplex PCR. The profile shows a few hundred thousand clones, about nine tenths of them singletons. Input material: peripheral blood. The receptors derive from a woman aged 55-69 years with acute or convalescent COVID-19. Each CDR3 is given with its conserved first and last residue. D genes are given only for firm matches. Size tells how often a clone was seen (once, few, many) or the class of an expanded clone, and some rows leave it out.

size	D	V	J	CDR3	DNA
NA	NA	TRBV7-6	TRBJ2-7	CASSLDSGATYEQYF	TGTGCCAGCAGCTTAGATTCTGGGGCGACCTACGAGCAGTACTTC
NA	TRBD1	TRBV11-3	TRBJ1-1	CASSSGTVNTEAFF	TGTGCCAGCAGCTCGGGGACAGTGAACACTGAAGCTTTCTTT
NA	TRBD1	TRBV20-1	TRBJ1-2	CSASPPAGGIYGYTF	TGCAGTGCTAGTCCCCCCGCAGGGGGCATATATGGCTACACCTTC
NA	NA	TRBV19	TRBJ1-5	CASSIDLGRNQPQHF	TGTGCCAGTAGTATAGATCTGGGCCGCAATCAGCCCCAGCATTTT
NA	NA	TRBV10-3	TRBJ2-2	CAISGAIVDTGELFF	TGTGCCATCAGTGGGGCTATAGTCGACACCGGGGAGCTGTTTTTT
once	TRBD2	TRBV30	TRBJ2-1	CAWNSGSSYNEQFF	TGTGCTTGGAATAGCGGGAGTTCCTACAATGAGCAGTTCTTC
NA	NA	TRBV19	TRBJ1-1	CASSIGGGGAGAFF	TGTGCCAGTAGCATCGGCGGGGGAGGGGCAGGAGCTTTCTTT
NA	NA	TRBV2	TRBJ1-6	CASSERQINSPLHF	TGTGCCAGCAGTGAAAGACAGATTAATTCACCCCTCCACTTT
NA	NA	TRBV11-2	TRBJ2-3	CASSLWGLDGGPTDTQYF	TGTGCCAGCAGCTTATGGGGGTTAGACGGGGGGCCCACAGATACGCAGTATTTT
NA	NA	TRBV15	TRBJ2-7	CATGDSYEQYF	TGTGCCACCGGAGATTCCTACGAGCAGTACTTC
NA	TRBD2	TRBV11-2	TRBJ2-7	CASSLKRGHYEQYF	TGTGCCAGCAGCTTGAAGCGGGGGCATTACGAGCAGTACTTC
NA	NA	TRBV29-1	TRBJ2-2	CSVEGHSGQNTGELFF	TGCAGCGTTGAAGGGCACAGCGGGCAAAACACCGGGGAGCTGTTTTTT
once	NA	TRBV5-1	TRBJ2-5	CASRLQGLIETQYF	TGCGCCAGCAGGCTACAGGGTTTGATAGAGACCCAGTACTTC
NA	TRBD2	TRBV2	TRBJ2-5	CASSEGLAGPFGSIGTQYF	TGTGCCAGCAGTGAAGGACTAGCGGGGCCCTTCGGTTCAATCGGGACCCAGTACTTC
few	NA	TRBV10-3	TRBJ2-7	CAISGGSGRNYEQYF	TGTGCCATCAGTGGCGGGTCAGGCAGAAACTACGAGCAGTACTTC
NA	TRBD1	TRBV28	TRBJ1-6	CAVPGQGAAGNSPLHF	TGTGCCGTCCCGGGACAGGGGGCGGCGGGGAATTCACCCCTCCACTTT
NA	NA	TRBV9	TRBJ1-2	CASSVADSNYGYTF	TGTGCCAGCAGCGTAGCTGACAGTAACTATGGCTACACCTTC
NA	TRBD1	TRBV27	TRBJ1-5	CASSLYGTGINQPQHF	TGTGCCAGCAGTTTATATGGGACAGGGATCAATCAGCCCCAGCATTTT
NA	NA	TRBV5-1	TRBJ2-2	CASSPRGETGELFF	TGCGCCAGCAGCCCCAGGGGAGAAACCGGGGAGCTGTTTTTT
NA	TRBD2	TRBV6-5	TRBJ2-1	CASSSIRGGLNEQFF	TGTGCCAGCAGCTCCATCCGGGGGGGGCTCAATGAGCAGTTCTTC
NA	NA	TRBV15	TRBJ2-7	CATSPYSDRKTYEQYF	TGTGCCACCAGTCCTTACTCCGACAGAAAGACCTACGAGCAGTACTTC
NA	NA	TRBV5-1	TRBJ1-3	CASNDRPSGNTIYF	TGCGCCAGCAACGACAGGCCCTCTGGAAACACCATATATTTT
NA	NA	TRBV19	TRBJ2-1	CASSSAGLRDEQFF	TGTGCCAGTAGTTCCGCCGGCCTCAGGGATGAGCAGTTCTTC
NA	TRBD1	TRBV7-6	TRBJ2-7	CASSLTGTGPHEQYF	TGTGCCAGCAGTTTGACCGGGACAGGACCGCACGAGCAGTACTTC
NA	NA	TRBV28	TRBJ1-1	CASRTGSEAFF	TGTGCCAGCCGGACGGGAAGTGAAGCTTTCTTT
NA	TRBD2	TRBV5-1	TRBJ2-3	CASSLVSSGVTSTDTQYF	TGCGCCAGCAGCTTGGTATCTAGCGGGGTTACTAGCACAGATACGCAGTATTTT
NA	NA	TRBV12-3/TRBV12-4	TRBJ1-1	CASSLRNTEAFF	TGTGCCAGCAGTTTGAGGAATACTGAAGCTTTCTTT
NA	NA	TRBV14	TRBJ2-2	CASSGEYGELFF	TGTGCCAGCAGCGGGGAGTACGGGGAGCTGTTTTTT
NA	TRBD1	TRBV18	TRBJ1-5	CASSSGTGTGGLSQPQHF	TGTGCCAGCTCATCTGGGACCGGGACAGGGGGGCTGAGTCAGCCCCAGCATTTT
NA	TRBD1	TRBV2	TRBJ1-5	CASRTGTGAQPQHF	TGTGCCAGCAGAACCGGGACAGGGGCCCAGCCCCAGCATTTT
once	NA	TRBV6-6	TRBJ2-5	CASSYSGSQETQYF	TGTGCCAGCAGTTACTCGGGGAGCCAAGAGACCCAGTACTTC
NA	TRBD1	TRBV4-2	TRBJ2-7	CASSQRPGQGYEQYF	TGTGCCAGCAGCCAACGACCGGGACAGGGATACGAGCAGTACTTC
NA	TRBD1	TRBV15	TRBJ1-4	CAVYQGALGEKLFF	TGTGCCGTTTATCAGGGGGCTCTCGGTGAAAAACTGTTTTTT
NA	NA	TRBV18	TRBJ2-1	CASSRDYYNEQFF	TGTGCCAGCTCACGAGACTACTACAATGAGCAGTTCTTC
NA	NA	TRBV19	TRBJ2-7	CASSSRRNHYEQYF	TGTGCCAGTAGTTCGCGGCGAAATCACTACGAGCAGTACTTC
NA	NA	TRBV5-5	TRBJ1-5	CASSLRGDVGQPQHF	TGTGCCAGCAGCCTGCGGGGGGATGTAGGCCAGCCCCAGCATTTT
once	NA	TRBV18	TRBJ2-3	CASSSKGDTQYF	TGTGCCAGCTCTTCCAAGGGGGATACGCAGTATTTT
NA	NA	TRBV24-1	TRBJ2-2	CATTQRGPSNTGELFF	TGTGCCACCACGCAGAGAGGGCCATCGAACACCGGGGAGCTGTTTTTT
NA	TRBD1	TRBV4-2	TRBJ1-4	CASSQPLEQGQPGIGEKLFF	TGTGCCAGCAGCCAACCCCTAGAACAGGGACAGCCAGGGATTGGTGAAAAACTGTTTTTT
NA	NA	TRBV3-1/TRBV3-2	TRBJ1-3	CASNQVGLSGNTIYF	TGTGCCAGCAACCAGGTGGGACTCTCTGGAAACACCATATATTTT
NA	NA	TRBV6-2/TRBV6-3	TRBJ1-1	CASSTVNTEAFF	TGTGCCAGCAGTACAGTGAACACTGAAGCTTTCTTT
once	TRBD1	TRBV19	TRBJ2-3	CASRGQGVTDTQYF	TGTGCCAGTAGGGGACAGGGAGTCACAGATACGCAGTATTTT
NA	TRBD2	TRBV10-3	TRBJ2-1	CAVGLAGGPSNEQFF	TGTGCCGTCGGACTAGCGGGAGGGCCAAGCAATGAGCAGTTCTTC
NA	NA	TRBV28	TRBJ2-7	CASSFNGPYEQYF	TGTGCCAGCAGTTTCAACGGTCCATACGAGCAGTACTTC
NA	NA	TRBV28	TRBJ2-7	CASSSPGSYEQYF	TGTGCCAGCAGTTCTCCCGGTTCCTACGAGCAGTACTTC
NA	TRBD1	TRBV7-2	TRBJ2-5	CASSLGSGGAQTQYF	TGTGCCAGCAGCTTAGGGTCAGGGGGCGCGCAGACCCAGTACTTC
NA	TRBD2	TRBV2	TRBJ2-1	CASSTGLAGATEQFF	TGTGCCAGCAGTACCGGACTAGCAGGAGCTACTGAGCAGTTCTTC
NA	NA	TRBV4-3	TRBJ1-2	CASSQALTSDYGYTF	TGCGCCAGCAGCCAAGCGCTTACTTCTGACTATGGCTACACCTTC
NA	TRBD2	TRBV6-5	TRBJ2-7	CASSTTSGSYEQYF	TGTGCCAGCAGTACCACTAGCGGATCCTACGAGCAGTACTTC
NA	NA	TRBV28	TRBJ1-4	CASTPWEKGDEKLFF	TGTGCCAGCACCCCGTGGGAAAAGGGGGATGAAAAACTGTTTTTT
NA	TRBD1	TRBV5-4	TRBJ2-2	CASSLGDRSNTGELFF	TGTGCCAGCAGCTTGGGGGACAGGTCTAACACCGGGGAGCTGTTTTTT
NA	NA	TRBV20-1	TRBJ2-2	CSASNRAKLRGLFF	TGCAGTGCTAGTAACAGGGCCAAACTAAGGGGGCTGTTTTTT
NA	NA	TRBV19	TRBJ2-1	CASNRGGSSYNEQFF	TGTGCCAGTAATAGGGGCGGAAGCTCCTACAATGAGCAGTTCTTC
NA	NA	TRBV2	TRBJ2-1	CASSEMRGGTEQFF	TGTGCCAGCAGTGAAATGCGGGGAGGTACTGAGCAGTTCTTC
NA	NA	TRBV10-3	TRBJ1-5	CAISDRVDLQPQHF	TGTGCCATCAGTGACAGGGTGGATCTTCAGCCCCAGCATTTT
NA	TRBD2	TRBV6-2/TRBV6-3	TRBJ2-7	CASSSPTSGRVSYEQYF	TGTGCCAGCAGTTCCCCGACTAGCGGGCGCGTCTCCTACGAGCAGTACTTC
NA	NA	TRBV18	TRBJ1-1	CASSAKTDRVYTEAFF	TGTGCCAGCTCCGCGAAAACTGACAGAGTATACACTGAAGCTTTCTTT
NA	TRBD1	TRBV10-1	TRBJ2-7	CARGAGGAYEQYF	TGCGCCAGGGGAGCAGGGGGCGCCTACGAGCAGTACTTC
NA	TRBD1	TRBV6-1	TRBJ2-1	CASSEGTGGYNEQFF	TGTGCCAGCAGTGAAGGGACAGGGGGATACAATGAGCAGTTCTTC
NA	TRBD1	TRBV18	TRBJ1-5	CASSPGQSNQPQHF	TGTGCCAGCTCACCGGGACAGTCTAATCAGCCCCAGCATTTT